This T cell receptor (beta chain) was sequenced in a study of blood T cell repertoires in COVID-19. Background on the study: PBMCs, B-cell-depleted T cells, or T cells were the source of the cDNA or gDNA that made up the material.

Trimming removed 8 bases at V and 7 bases at J, with 12 bases between. This CDR3 is 12 amino acids long. The germline V gene encodes CDR1 MDHEN and CDR2 SYDVKM. Source study methods: The assay estimated nucleated cells by amplifying reference gene primers. The data were produced by immunoSEQ multiplex PCR, yet TCRdb's version contains in-frame clones alone and is incomplete. Clone size and the V and J calls come from that table; the DNA yielded D and trimming. This table holds more than 80,000 clones, about 87% found once. This chain joins TRBV28 and TRBJ2-1; weak D call: TRBD2 (5 bases). Input material: peripheral blood. This receptor was identified in an older man with acute or convalescent COVID-19. The CDR3 is CASSLVRNEQFF. The DNA of the CDR3 is TGTGCCAGCTCACTAGTTCGGAATGAGCAGTTCTTC. Full variable domain (outside the CDR3, taken from reference TRBV28 and TRBJ2-1): DVKVTQSSRYLVKRTGEKVFLECVQDMDHENMFWYRQDPGLGLRLIYFSYDVKMKEKGDIPEGYSVSREKKERFSLILESASTNQTSMYLCASSLVRNEQFFGPGTRLTVL.